A single sample is the source of the 24 T cell receptor beta chains below, sequenced in a study of T cell responses to AZD1222 COVID-19 vaccine. Assay used: immunoSEQ multiplex PCR; TCRdb lists only in-frame clones, some missing. The sample consists of about 160,000 clones, roughly 94% of them appearing once. Sequencing was performed on peripheral blood, taken on day 0 of AZD1222 vaccination. Receptors were obtained from an adult in good health.

The V and J genes are TRBV3-1 (or the pseudogene TRBV3-2) and TRBJ1-6, with a tentative D call TRBD1 (5 bases). The V gene's germline CDR1 is LGHDT and CDR2 YNNKEL (reference sequence). V gave up 4 bases and J gave up 9 bases, with 16 bases separating them. The CDR3 extends over 15 amino acids. The CDR3 region has the DNA TGTGCCAGCAGCCTTAGTGGGGGTTTGTCTTCACCCCTCCACTTT. This codes for CASSLSGGLSSPLHF.

V usage is TRBV6-4 and J usage is TRBJ1-4; D is unclear. CDR1 MRHNA and CDR2 SNTAGT come from the germline V gene. The V gene lost 3 bases and the J gene lost 7 bases, with 9 bases spanning the gap. CDR3 size: 13 residues. The chain's CDR3 is CASSEVVSEKLFF. CDR3 nucleotides: TGTGCCAGCAGTGAAGTGGTATCTGAAAAACTGTTTTTT.

This clone has only a few counts. V is TRBV27 and J is TRBJ2-2; no clear D. V lost 5 bases and J lost 4, with 2 bases in between. Germline CDR1 is MNHEY and CDR2 is SMNVEV (reference sequence). The CDR3 consists of 11 residues. CDR3 loop: CASSGTGELFF. The CDR3 DNA reads as TGTGCCAGCAGTGGCACCGGGGAGCTGTTTTTT.

The chain uses TRBV28 and TRBJ1-6; 10 bases are a match to TRBD1. The germline CDR1 and CDR2 sequences are MDHEN and SYDVKM. J was trimmed by 8 bases and V by 4 bases; bases with no gene match: 2. This CDR3 has 14 amino acids. The CDR3 bases are TGTGCCAGCAGTTCCGGGACAGGGGATTCACCCCTCCACTTT. Protein product: CASSSGTGDSPLHF.

The chain recombines TRBV6-2 or TRBV6-3 with TRBJ2-1; 8 nucleotides line up with TRBD2. Germline CDR1 and CDR2: MNHEY and SVGEGT. This CDR3 is 17 amino acids long. J was trimmed by 0 bases and V by 4 bases; bases with no gene match: 8. The CDR3: CASSFPLSGSSYNEQFF. CDR3 bases: TGTGCCAGCAGTTTCCCCCTCAGCGGGAGCTCCTACAATGAGCAGTTCTTC.

The chain is built from TRBV18 and TRBJ2-1; 8 nucleotides line up with TRBD2. Germline V gene data show CDR1 as KGHSH and CDR2 as LQKENI. The CDR3 consists of 17 residues. V lost 0 bases to trimming and J lost 0 bases; unmatched junction nucleotides: 4. As DNA, the CDR3 is TGTGCCAGCTCACCACCGGCCGGGACTAGCTCCTACAATGAGCAGTTCTTC. Amino acid sequence: CASSPPAGTSSYNEQFF.

The chain combines TRBV28 with TRBJ1-1, with D possibly TRBD1 on 5 matching bases. V lost 5 bases and J lost 6, with 16 bases in between. CDR1 and CDR2 (germline): MDHEN, SYDVKM. The CDR3 is made up of 14 amino acids. The CDR3 sequence: CASSPNRDFSEAFF. The CDR3 nucleotides are TGTGCCAGCAGTCCCAACCGGGACTTCTCTGAAGCTTTCTTT.

This chain uses TRBV4-1 with TRBJ2-5, with D perhaps matching TRBD2 (5 bases). The V gene's germline CDR1 is MGHRA and CDR2 YSYEKL. This CDR3 comprises 16 residues. Trimming cost V 4 bases and J 5 bases, with 20 bases left between them. The CDR3 sequence is CASSPSASSTGETQYF. CDR3 nucleotide sequence: TGCGCCAGCAGCCCCTCGGCCAGCTCAACGGGGGAGACCCAGTACTTC.

The J gene is TRBJ1-2, the V gene TRBV5-1, with D unresolved. CDR3 length: 12 amino acids. Trimming shortened V by 0 bases and J by 6 bases, and 6 bases separated the two germline ends. The germline gives CDR1 SGHRS, CDR2 YFSETQ. CDR3 region: CASSLELDGYTF. The CDR3, as DNA: TGCGCCAGCAGCTTGGAGTTAGATGGCTACACCTTC.

This chain links TRBV5-1 with TRBJ1-3; D may be TRBD1 (5 bases). Trimming took off 4 bases at V and 0 bases at J, with 14 bases between the two ends. Germline V lookup: CDR1 SGHRS, CDR2 YFSETQ. The CDR3 has 16 amino acids. The CDR3 loop reads CASSAEDTSSGNTIYF. CDR3 DNA sequence: TGCGCCAGCAGCGCCGAGGACACCTCCTCTGGAAACACCATATATTTT.

In its sample, this clone was seen once. V usage is TRBV6-4 and J usage is TRBJ2-2; D gene ambiguous. CDR1 is MRHNA, CDR2 SNTAGT, per germline. CDR3 length: 14 amino acids. V lost 6 bases and J lost 2, with 10 bases in between. This chain's CDR3 is CASRTLGNTGELFF. The DNA of the CDR3 is TGTGCCAGCAGGACCTTAGGTAACACCGGGGAGCTGTTTTTT.

The V and J genes are TRBV9 and TRBJ1-6; D unclear. In germline, CDR1 is SGDLS, CDR2 YYNGEE. This CDR3 region has 16 residues. V was clipped by 0 bases and J by 9 bases, with 16 bases between them. CDR3 protein: CASSVDSSGFGSPLHF. In nucleotides, the CDR3 is TGTGCCAGCAGCGTAGATAGCTCAGGATTCGGTTCACCCCTCCACTTT.

V and J are TRBV11-3 and TRBJ2-5, with D perhaps assigned TRBD1 or TRBD2 (5 bases each). CDR1 is SGHNT, CDR2 YENEEA, per germline. Trimming removed 4 bases from V and 4 bases from J, with 16 bases in between. This CDR3 is 15 amino acids long. CDR3 in DNA: TGTGCCAGCAGCTCCTCAGGGAGCGCCTCAGAGACCCAGTACTTC. This translates into CASSSSGSASETQYF.

The rearrangement links TRBV30 to TRBJ2-3; a weak D match, TRBD2 (7 bases). The CDR3 is 15 residues long. From germline, CDR1 is GTSNPN and CDR2 SVGIG (reference sequence). Trimming stripped 2 bases from V and 5 bases from J, with 17 bases between. CDR3 region: CAWSLGVGGEDTQYF. DNA of the CDR3: TGTGCCTGGAGTCTCGGGGTAGGGGGGGAAGATACGCAGTATTTT. Complete variable domain (other parts from reference TRBV30 and TRBJ2-3): SQTIHQWPATLVQPVGSPLSLECTVEGTSNPNLYWYRQAAGRGLQLLFYSVGIGQISSEVPQNLSASRPQDRQFILSSKKLLLSDSGFYLCAWSLGVGGEDTQYFGPGTRLTVL.

The chain is built from TRBV4-1 and TRBJ1-4, with 9 positions matching TRBD1. Germline V gene data show CDR1 as MGHRA and CDR2 as YSYEKL. The CDR3 runs to 18 residues. V dropped 2 bases and J dropped 2; count of bases not matched to a gene: 9. CDR3 sequence (DNA): TGCGCCAGCAGCCAAAACAGGGGGCTTTCGAGTACTAATGAAAAACTGTTTTTT. Its translation is CASSQNRGLSSTNEKLFF.

This chain joins TRBV28 and TRBJ1-3; no firm D call. The CDR3 extends over 15 amino acids. From germline, CDR1 is MDHEN and CDR2 SYDVKM. V was pared by 8 bases and J by 0 bases, with 14 bases between. Written as DNA, the CDR3 is TGTGCCAGCTATGTCCCTTCAAGCTCTGGAAACACCATATATTTT. Translated: CASYVPSSSGNTIYF. The full variable domain, with the rest looked up from reference TRBV28 and TRBJ1-3, is DVKVTQSSRYLVKRTGEKVFLECVQDMDHENMFWYRQDPGLGLRLIYFSYDVKMKEKGDIPEGYSVSREKKERFSLILESASTNQTSMYLCASYVPSSSGNTIYFGEGSWLTVV.

The table lists this clone with a few counts. J is TRBJ2-1 and V is TRBV6-4; tentative D call: TRBD2 (5 bases). The V gene's germline CDR1 is MRHNA and CDR2 SNTAGT. This CDR3 has 14 amino acids. Between the trimmed V and J ends, which lost 4 bases and 9 bases, there was a span of 16 bases. This CDR3 is CASSALISSREQFF. CDR3 nucleotides: TGTGCCAGCAGTGCCCTCATTTCTAGCCGTGAGCAGTTCTTC.

The V call is TRBV4-1, the J call TRBJ1-3, with D uncertain. Deletions cut 0 bases from V and 1 base from J, with 16 bases between. Germline V gene sequence: CDR1 MGHRA, CDR2 YSYEKL. This CDR3 contains 18 residues. The CDR3 region is CASSQDPLRTGSGNTIYF. Written as DNA, the CDR3 is TGCGCCAGCAGCCAAGATCCGCTGAGAACGGGGTCTGGAAACACCATATATTTT.

A single count supports this clone. The CDR3 spells CASSLATGQNVGIQYF. The DNA of the CDR3 is TGTGCCAGCAGCTTAGCGACGGGTCAGAATGTGGGTATTCAGTACTTC. V is TRBV7-8 and J is TRBJ2-4, with D unclear. The germline gives CDR1 SGHVS, CDR2 FQNEAQ. CDR3 length equals 16 residues. The V end lost 0 bases, the J end lost 10 bases, and 19 bases lay between the germline ends.

The genes are TRBV6-4 and TRBJ2-3; TRBD2 matches 9 bases. In germline, CDR1 is MRHNA, CDR2 SNTAGT. This CDR3 has 16 residues. Germline trimming cut 5 bases from V and 1 base from J; bases unmatched to any gene: 7. The CDR3 is CASSRGSSGGTDTQYF. The CDR3 DNA reads as TGTGCCAGCAGTAGGGGATCTAGCGGGGGCACAGATACGCAGTATTTT.

The chain recombines TRBV5-1 with TRBJ1-2, with a tentative D call TRBD1 (5 bases). Germline CDR1 SGHRS, CDR2 YFSETQ. Trimming removed 1 base from V and 2 bases from J, with 9 bases in between. The CDR3 has 14 amino acids. The CDR3 nucleotides read TGCGCCAGCAGCTTGCAGGGCCAAAACTATGGCTACACCTTC. Translated: CASSLQGQNYGYTF. Full variable domain (remainder filled in from reference TRBV5-1 and TRBJ1-2): KAGVTQTPRYLIKTRGQQVTLSCSPISGHRSVSWYQQTPGQGLQFLFEYFSETQRNKGNFPGRFSGRQFSNSRSEMNVSTLELGDSALYLCASSLQGQNYGYTFGSGTRLTVV.

The chain combines TRBV4-1 with TRBJ2-2; TRBD1 matches 8 bases. V trimming: 1 base; J trimming: 3 bases; junction bases outside the gene matches: 16. Germline CDR1 reads MGHRA; CDR2 reads YSYEKL. The CDR3 is 20 residues long. The CDR3 sequence is CASSQAKGQWTGSDTGELFF. CDR3 DNA: TGCGCCAGCAGCCAAGCGAAGGGACAGTGGACAGGGTCAGACACCGGGGAGCTGTTTTTT.

The V gene is TRBV12-1, the J gene TRBJ1-6; no check of the table's D call, TRBD1, against the DNA was made. TRBV12-1 is recorded as a pseudogene. CDR3 length: 17 residues. The CDR3 loop reads CASSPPSGTANNSPLHF. CDR3 DNA: TGTGCCAGCAGCCCACCTTCCGGCACAGCTAATAATTCACCCCTCCACTTT.

The J gene is TRBJ1-2, the V gene TRBV7-2, with 7 nucleotides matching TRBD1. The germline V gene has CDR1 SGHTA and CDR2 FQGNSA. CDR3 length equals 13 residues. The V and J ends lost 3 bases and 3 bases, in that order; junction bases with no gene match: 1. CDR3 coding DNA: TGTGCCAGCAGCTTGCAGGGGGACTATGGCTACACCTTC. The encoded protein is CASSLQGDYGYTF.